This paragraph covers one T cell receptor beta chain sequence. Its matching antigen is unknown. These data come from a study of lymphopenia after photon versus proton radiotherapy. Repertoires were generated with immunoSEQ multiplex PCR, while TCRdb's copy carries only in-frame clones and drops some. The data contain 160,000 or so clones, 70% to 90% of them singletons. The CDR3 has 19 residues. The germline V gene encodes CDR1 MNHNS and CDR2 SASEGT. With 2 bases removed from V and 7 bases from J, the gap between germline ends came to 27 bases. Study-level results: Under photons, naive T cells and diversity fell while effector/memory populations rose. Post-nadir TCR diversity decline inversely tracked overall survival among those who died.

The sample in question was peripheral blood, obtained from a patient treated with photon-based radiotherapy. The origin of this receptor is a man aged 45-65 years with gastric cancer. This rearrangement joins TRBV6-1 to TRBJ2-1; possible D gene TRBD2, 7 bases. CDR3 bases: TGTGCCAGCAGTGAAAGGGAGGGGGGCCTCCGTGATCGGGAGAATGAGCAGTTCTTC. Its translation is CASSEREGGLRDRENEQFF.